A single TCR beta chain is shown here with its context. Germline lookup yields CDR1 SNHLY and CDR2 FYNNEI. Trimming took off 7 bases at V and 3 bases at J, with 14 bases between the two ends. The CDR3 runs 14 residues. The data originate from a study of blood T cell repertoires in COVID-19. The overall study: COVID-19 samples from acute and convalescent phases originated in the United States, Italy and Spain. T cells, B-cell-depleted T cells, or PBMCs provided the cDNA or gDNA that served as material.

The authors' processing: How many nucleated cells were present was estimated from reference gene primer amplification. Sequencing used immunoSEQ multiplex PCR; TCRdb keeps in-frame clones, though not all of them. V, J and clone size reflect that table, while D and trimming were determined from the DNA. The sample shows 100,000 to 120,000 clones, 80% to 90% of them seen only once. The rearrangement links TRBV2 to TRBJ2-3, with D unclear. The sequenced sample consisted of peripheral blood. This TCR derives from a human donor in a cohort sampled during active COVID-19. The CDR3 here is CASTPVPFTDTQYF. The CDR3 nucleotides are TGTGCCAGCACTCCAGTCCCTTTTACAGATACGCAGTATTTT.